This TCR beta chain was identified in a study of early T cells in non-severe SARS-CoV-2 infection. About the research overall: The chains were unpaired, and the sequenced material was bulk RNA from unsorted whole blood.

The library protocol tagged individual cDNA molecules with unique molecular identifiers. TCRdb reprocessed the 5' RACE reads via MiXCR and lists one record per CDR3 protein. This table has tens of thousands of distinct CDR3 sequences, less than 9.5% appearing once. This clonotype was seen a few times. Its antigen is still unknown. Broader study findings: Missing private and CD4 specificities, VDJdb matching favored anti-spike CD8 responses.

Material: whole blood, obtained at baseline. The TCR sequence derives from an adult who was a healthcare worker with PCR-confirmed SARS-CoV-2 infection or an uninfected control (not recorded which).

CDR3 DNA: TGTGCCACCAGGGCGGGAGGGGGCCATGAGCAGTTCTTC. Its translation: CATRAGGGHEQFF. The V and J genes are TRBV24-1 and TRBJ2-1; 9 nucleotides align to TRBD2. CDR3 length: 13 amino acids. Germline V gene sequence: CDR1 KGHDR, CDR2 SFDVKD. The ends lost 7 bases at V and 8 bases at J; junction bases unmatched: 5.